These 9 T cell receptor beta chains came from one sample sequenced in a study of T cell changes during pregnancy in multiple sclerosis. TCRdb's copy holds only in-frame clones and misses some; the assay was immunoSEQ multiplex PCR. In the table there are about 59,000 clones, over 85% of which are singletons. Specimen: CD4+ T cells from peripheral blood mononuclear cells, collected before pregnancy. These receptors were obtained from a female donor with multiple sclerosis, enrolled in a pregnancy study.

CDR3 region: CASSLDPGGETQYF. For the CDR3, the DNA is TGTGCCAGCAGCTTGGATCCGGGAGGAGAGACCCAGTACTTC. The chain is built from TRBV5-4 and TRBJ2-5; 7 bases are shared with TRBD2. CDR3 length equals 14 residues. Looked up from germline, CDR1 is SGHNT and CDR2 is YYREEE (reference sequence). Trimming cost V 0 bases and J 4 bases; bases outside gene matches: 3. Full variable domain (remainder filled in from reference TRBV5-4 and TRBJ2-5): ETGVTQSPTHLIKTRGQQVTLRCSSQSGHNTVSWYQQALGQGPQFIFQYYREEENGRGNFPPRFSGLQFPNYSSELNVNALELDDSALYLCASSLDPGGETQYFGPGTRLLVL.

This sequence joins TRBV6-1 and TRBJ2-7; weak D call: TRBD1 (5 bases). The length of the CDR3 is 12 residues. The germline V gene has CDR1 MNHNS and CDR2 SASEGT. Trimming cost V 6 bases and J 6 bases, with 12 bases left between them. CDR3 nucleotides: TGTGCCAGCAGGGTAGACAGCCGCGAGCAGTACTTC. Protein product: CASRVDSREQYF.

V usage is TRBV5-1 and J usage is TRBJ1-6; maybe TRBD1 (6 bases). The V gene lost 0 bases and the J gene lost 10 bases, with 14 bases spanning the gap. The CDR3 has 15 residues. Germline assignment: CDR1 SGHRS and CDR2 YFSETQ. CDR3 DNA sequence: TGCGCCAGCAGCTTGGCCAGGGCAGGGGAGTCACCCCTCCACTTT. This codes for CASSLARAGESPLHF.

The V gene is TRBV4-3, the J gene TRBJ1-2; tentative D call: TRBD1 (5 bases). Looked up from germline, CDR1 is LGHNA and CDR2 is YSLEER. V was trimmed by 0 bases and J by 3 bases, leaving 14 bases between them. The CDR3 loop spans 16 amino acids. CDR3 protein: CASSQDWQGKYYGYTF. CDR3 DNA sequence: TGCGCCAGCAGCCAAGATTGGCAGGGAAAGTACTATGGCTACACCTTC.

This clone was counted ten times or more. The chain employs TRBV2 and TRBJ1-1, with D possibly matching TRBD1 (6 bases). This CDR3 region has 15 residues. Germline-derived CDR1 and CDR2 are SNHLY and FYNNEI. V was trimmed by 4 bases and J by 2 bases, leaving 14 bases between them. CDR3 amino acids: CASSVGGVLNTEAFF. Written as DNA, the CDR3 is TGTGCCAGCAGTGTAGGGGGTGTATTAAACACTGAAGCTTTCTTT.

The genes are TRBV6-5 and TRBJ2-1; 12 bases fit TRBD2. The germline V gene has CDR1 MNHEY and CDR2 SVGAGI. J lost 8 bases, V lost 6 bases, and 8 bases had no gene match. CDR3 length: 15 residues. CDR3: CASRRLAGGLDEQFF. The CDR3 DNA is TGTGCCAGCAGACGTCTAGCGGGAGGGCTCGATGAGCAGTTCTTC.

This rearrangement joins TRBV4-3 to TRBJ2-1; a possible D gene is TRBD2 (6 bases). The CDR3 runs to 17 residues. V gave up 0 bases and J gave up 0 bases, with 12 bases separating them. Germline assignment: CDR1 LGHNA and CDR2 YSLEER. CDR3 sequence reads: CASSQDSRGSSYNEQFF. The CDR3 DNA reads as TGCGCCAGCAGCCAAGATAGTCGGGGGAGCTCCTACAATGAGCAGTTCTTC.

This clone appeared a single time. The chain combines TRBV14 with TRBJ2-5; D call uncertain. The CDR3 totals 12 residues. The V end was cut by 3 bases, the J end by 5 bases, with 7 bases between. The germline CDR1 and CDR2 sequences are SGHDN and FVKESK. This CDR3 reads CASSHTTETQYF. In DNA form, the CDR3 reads TGTGCCAGCAGCCATACTACGGAGACCCAGTACTTC.

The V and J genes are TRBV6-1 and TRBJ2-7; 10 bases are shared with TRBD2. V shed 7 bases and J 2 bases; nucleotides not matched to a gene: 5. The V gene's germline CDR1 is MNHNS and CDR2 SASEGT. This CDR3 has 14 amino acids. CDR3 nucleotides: TGTGCCAGCAACCGAGCGGGAGGGCCCTACGAGCAGTACTTC. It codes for CASNRAGGPYEQYF.